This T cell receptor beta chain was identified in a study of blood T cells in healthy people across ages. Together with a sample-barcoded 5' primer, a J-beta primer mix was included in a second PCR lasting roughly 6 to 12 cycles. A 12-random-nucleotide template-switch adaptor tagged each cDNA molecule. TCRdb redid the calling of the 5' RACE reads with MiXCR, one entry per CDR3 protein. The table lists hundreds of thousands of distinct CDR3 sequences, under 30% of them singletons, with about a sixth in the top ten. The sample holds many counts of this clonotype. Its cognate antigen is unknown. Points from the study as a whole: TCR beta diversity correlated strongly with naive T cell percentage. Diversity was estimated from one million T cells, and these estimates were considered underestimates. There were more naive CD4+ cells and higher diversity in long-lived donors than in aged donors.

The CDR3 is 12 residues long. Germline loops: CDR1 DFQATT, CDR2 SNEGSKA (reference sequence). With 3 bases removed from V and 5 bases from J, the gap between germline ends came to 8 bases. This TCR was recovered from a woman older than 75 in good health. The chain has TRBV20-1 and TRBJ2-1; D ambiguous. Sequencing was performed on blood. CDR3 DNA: TGCAGTGCTAGCCCCACGGACAATGAGCAGTTCTTC. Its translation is CSASPTDNEQFF.